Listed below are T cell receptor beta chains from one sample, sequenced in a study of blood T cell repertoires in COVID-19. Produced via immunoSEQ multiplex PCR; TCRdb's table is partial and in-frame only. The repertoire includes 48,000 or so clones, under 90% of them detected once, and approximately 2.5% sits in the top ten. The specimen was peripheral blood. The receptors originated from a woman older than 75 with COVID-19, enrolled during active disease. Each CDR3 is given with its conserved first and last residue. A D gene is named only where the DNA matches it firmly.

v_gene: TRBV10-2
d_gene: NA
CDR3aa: CASRRTDSVTGELFF

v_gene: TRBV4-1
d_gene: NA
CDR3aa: CASSPLELETQYF

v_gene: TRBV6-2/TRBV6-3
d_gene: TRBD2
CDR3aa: CASSSSGRARTDTQYF

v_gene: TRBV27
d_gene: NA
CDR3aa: CASSTWGGSYEQYF

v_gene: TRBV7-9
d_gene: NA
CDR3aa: CASSSRSVAGANVLTF

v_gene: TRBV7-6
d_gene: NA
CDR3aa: CASSSVGNTIYF

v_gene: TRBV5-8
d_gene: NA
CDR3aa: CASSLAQGLGTDTQYF

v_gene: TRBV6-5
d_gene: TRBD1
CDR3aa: CASSYSRVGTGDSAFF

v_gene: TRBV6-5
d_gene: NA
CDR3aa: CASTQTRNYGYTF

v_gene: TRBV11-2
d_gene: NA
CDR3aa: CASSSRTGVEKLFF

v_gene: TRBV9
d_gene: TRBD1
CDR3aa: CASSLRTGPDTQYF

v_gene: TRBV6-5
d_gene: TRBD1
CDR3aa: CASSSLTGRSNQPQHF

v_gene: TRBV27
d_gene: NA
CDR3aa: CASSPTRSGANVLTF

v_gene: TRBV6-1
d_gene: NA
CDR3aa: CASSERQGTEAFF

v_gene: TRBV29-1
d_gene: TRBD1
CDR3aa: CSVDQGAGTDTQYF

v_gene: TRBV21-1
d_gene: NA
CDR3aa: CASNLTSGRHEQYF

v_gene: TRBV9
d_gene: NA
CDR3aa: CASSVGSGIQPQHF

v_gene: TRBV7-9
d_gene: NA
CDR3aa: CASSRGAEEGSQPQHF

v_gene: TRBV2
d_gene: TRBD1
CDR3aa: CASKGGGQGFEQYF

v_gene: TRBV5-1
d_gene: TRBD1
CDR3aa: CASSKQGANTGELFF

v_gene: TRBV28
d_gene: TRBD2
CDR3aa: CASSPGTRNYEQYF

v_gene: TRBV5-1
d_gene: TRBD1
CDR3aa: CASSQQGGNQPQHF

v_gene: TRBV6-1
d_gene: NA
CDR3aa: CASSEIMTPSNQPQHF

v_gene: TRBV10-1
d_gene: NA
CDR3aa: CASSDPVYNEQFF